Listed below are T cell receptor beta chains from one sample, sequenced in a study of post-analysis software for immune sequencing data. MiXCR, applied by TCRdb to the PCR reads, yields one record per CDR3 protein. The data show 700,000 to 900,000 distinct CDR3 sequences, around 46% seen once. The material sequenced was blood. These receptors were taken from a girl aged 5-17 years with multiple sclerosis. CDR3s include the opening cysteine and the closing phenylalanine or tryptophan. Each record gives: clone size, J gene, V gene, D gene, CDR3 DNA, CDR3 protein. The D gene is left open where the match is weak. Size is omitted from some rows. Given values are once, few, many or a class for expanded clones.

abundance: -; j_gene: TRBJ2-5; v_gene: TRBV27; d_gene: -; CDR3nt: TGTGCCAGCAGTCACTCCCCCGCCGGGGAGCAGTACTTC; CDR3aa: CASSHSPAGEQYF
abundance: -; j_gene: TRBJ2-5; v_gene: TRBV2; d_gene: -; CDR3nt: TGTGCCAGCAGTGAGGAAGTCAAAGAGACCCAGTACTTC; CDR3aa: CASSEEVKETQYF
abundance: -; j_gene: TRBJ2-2; v_gene: TRBV6-1; d_gene: TRBD1; CDR3nt: TGTGCCAGCAGTCAGGCCTGGGACAGGAGCACCGGGGAGCTGTTTTTT; CDR3aa: CASSQAWDRSTGELFF
abundance: once; j_gene: TRBJ1-2; v_gene: TRBV12-3/TRBV12-4; d_gene: -; CDR3nt: TGTGCCAGCAGTCGATCCGACGGGCCGGCTTACTATGGCTACACCTTC; CDR3aa: CASSRSDGPAYYGYTF
abundance: -; j_gene: TRBJ2-1; v_gene: TRBV7-3; d_gene: -; CDR3nt: TGTGCCAGCAGCTTAAGACTAGGTTCCTACAATGAGCAGGTCTTC; CDR3aa: CASSLRLGSYNEQVF
abundance: -; j_gene: TRBJ1-2; v_gene: TRBV7-2; d_gene: -; CDR3nt: TGTGCCAGCAGCTATAAGGGCTCTGGTTATGGCTACACCTTC; CDR3aa: CASSYKGSGYGYTF
abundance: -; j_gene: TRBJ2-1; v_gene: TRBV7-2; d_gene: -; CDR3nt: TGTGCCAGCAGCTTACGTACGGGGAGGAATGAGCAGTTCTTC; CDR3aa: CASSLRTGRNEQFF
abundance: -; j_gene: TRBJ2-5; v_gene: TRBV6-1; d_gene: -; CDR3nt: TGTGCCAGCAGCTCTAGCCACCTCCGGGGGCTTTGGGAGACCCAGTACTTC; CDR3aa: CASSSSHLRGLWETQYF
abundance: -; j_gene: TRBJ1-1; v_gene: TRBV7-9; d_gene: -; CDR3nt: TGTGCCAGCAGCACCCCCGGGTCCCTGGAAGCTTTCTTT; CDR3aa: CASSTPGSLEAFF
abundance: -; j_gene: TRBJ1-2; v_gene: TRBV24-1; d_gene: -; CDR3nt: TGTGCCACCAGTGATTCATGGGACGGCGACTACACCTTC; CDR3aa: CATSDSWDGDYTF
abundance: few; j_gene: TRBJ2-5; v_gene: TRBV7-3; d_gene: TRBD1; CDR3nt: TGTGCCAGCAGCTTAGGGGACAGGCCTGGGGGCCAAGAGACCCAGTACTTC; CDR3aa: CASSLGDRPGGQETQYF